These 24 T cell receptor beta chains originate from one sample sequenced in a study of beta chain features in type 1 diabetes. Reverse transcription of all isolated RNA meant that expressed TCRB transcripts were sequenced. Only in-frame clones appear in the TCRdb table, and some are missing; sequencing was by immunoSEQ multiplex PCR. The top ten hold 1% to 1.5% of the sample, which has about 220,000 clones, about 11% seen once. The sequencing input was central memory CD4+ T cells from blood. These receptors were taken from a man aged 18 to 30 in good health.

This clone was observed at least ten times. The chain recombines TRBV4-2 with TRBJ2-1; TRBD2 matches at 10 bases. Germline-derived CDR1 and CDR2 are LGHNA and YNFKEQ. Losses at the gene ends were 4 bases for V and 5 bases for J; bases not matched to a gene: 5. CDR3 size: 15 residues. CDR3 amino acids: CASSPAGGNHNEQFF. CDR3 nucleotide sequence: TGTGCCAGCAGCCCAGCGGGAGGGAACCACAATGAGCAGTTCTTC.

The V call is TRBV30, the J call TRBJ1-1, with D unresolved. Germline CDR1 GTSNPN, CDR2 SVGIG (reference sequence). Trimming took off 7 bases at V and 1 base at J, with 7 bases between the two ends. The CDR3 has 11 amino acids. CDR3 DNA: TGTGCCTCCTACCAGAACACTGAAGCTTTCTTT. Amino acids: CASYQNTEAFF.

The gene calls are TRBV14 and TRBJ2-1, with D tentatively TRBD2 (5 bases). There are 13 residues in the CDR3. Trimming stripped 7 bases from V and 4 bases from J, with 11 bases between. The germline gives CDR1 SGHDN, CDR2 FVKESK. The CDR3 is CASTGRQYNEQFF. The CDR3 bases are TGTGCCAGCACGGGGAGACAATACAATGAGCAGTTCTTC.

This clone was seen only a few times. The CDR3 region is CASSEMGQGIGEQFF. In DNA, the CDR3 is TGTGCCAGCAGTGAAATGGGACAGGGAATCGGGGAGCAGTTCTTC. V gene TRBV6-1 combines with J gene TRBJ2-1; TRBD1 matches 9 bases. This CDR3 has 15 amino acids. In germline, CDR1 is MNHNS, CDR2 SASEGT. Trimming at V came to 2 bases and at J to 10 bases, leaving 9 bases not matched to a gene.

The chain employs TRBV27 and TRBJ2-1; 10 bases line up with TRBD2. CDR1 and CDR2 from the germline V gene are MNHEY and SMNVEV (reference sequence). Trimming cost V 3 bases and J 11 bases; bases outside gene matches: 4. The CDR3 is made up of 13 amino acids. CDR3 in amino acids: CASSFRAGGQQFF. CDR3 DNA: TGTGCCAGCAGTTTTCGAGCGGGAGGGCAGCAGTTCTTC.

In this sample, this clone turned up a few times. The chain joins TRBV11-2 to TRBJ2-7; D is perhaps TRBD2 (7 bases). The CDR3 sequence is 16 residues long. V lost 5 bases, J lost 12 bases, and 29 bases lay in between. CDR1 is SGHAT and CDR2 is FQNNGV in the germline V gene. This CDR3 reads CASSAIFTGGAGLPYF. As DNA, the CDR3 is TGTGCCAGCAGCGCAATCTTTACGGGGGGCGCCGGGCTACCGTACTTC.

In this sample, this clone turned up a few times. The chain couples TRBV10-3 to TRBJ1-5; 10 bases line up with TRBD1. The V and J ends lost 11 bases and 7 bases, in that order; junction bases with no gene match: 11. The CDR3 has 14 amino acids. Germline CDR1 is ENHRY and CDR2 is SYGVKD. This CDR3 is CAAAGTGAEQPQHF. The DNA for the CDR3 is TGTGCCGCCGCCGGGACAGGGGCGGAGCAGCCCCAGCATTTT.

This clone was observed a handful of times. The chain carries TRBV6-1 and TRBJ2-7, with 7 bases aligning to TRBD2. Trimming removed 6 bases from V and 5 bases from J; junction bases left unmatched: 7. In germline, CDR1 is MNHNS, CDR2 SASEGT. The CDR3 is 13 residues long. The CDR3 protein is CASRQIGTNEQYF. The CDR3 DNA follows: TGTGCCAGCAGACAAATCGGGACTAACGAGCAGTACTTC.

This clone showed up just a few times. CDR3 sequence reads: CATSRTSAGSSYEQYF. DNA of the CDR3: TGTGCCACCAGCAGAACATCAGCGGGAAGCTCCTACGAGCAGTACTTC. This sequence joins TRBV15 and TRBJ2-7; the match to TRBD2 covers 7 bases. The CDR3 covers 16 residues. CDR1 and CDR2 from the germline V gene are LNHNV and YYDKDF (reference sequence). J lost 0 bases, V lost 2 bases, and 7 bases had no gene match.

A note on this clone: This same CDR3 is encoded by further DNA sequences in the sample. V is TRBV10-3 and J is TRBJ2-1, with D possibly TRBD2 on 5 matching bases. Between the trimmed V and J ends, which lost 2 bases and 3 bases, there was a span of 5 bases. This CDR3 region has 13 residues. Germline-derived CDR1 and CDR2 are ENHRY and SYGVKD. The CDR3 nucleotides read TGTGCCATCAGTGAGAGCGGCTACAATGAGCAGTTCTTC. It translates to CAISESGYNEQFF.

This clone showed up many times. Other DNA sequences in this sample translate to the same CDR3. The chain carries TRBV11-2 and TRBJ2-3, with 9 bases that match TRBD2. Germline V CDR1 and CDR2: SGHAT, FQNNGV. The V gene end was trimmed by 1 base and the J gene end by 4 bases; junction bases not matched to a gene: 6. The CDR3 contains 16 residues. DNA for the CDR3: TGTGCCAGCAGCTTAGGGGGCGGGAGGGCCTCAGATACGCAGTATTTT. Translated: CASSLGGGRASDTQYF.

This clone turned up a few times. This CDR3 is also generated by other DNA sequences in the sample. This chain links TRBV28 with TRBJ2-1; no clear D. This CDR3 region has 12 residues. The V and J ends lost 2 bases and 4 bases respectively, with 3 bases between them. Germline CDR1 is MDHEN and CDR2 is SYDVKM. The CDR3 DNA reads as TGTGCCAGCAGTTTACGTTACAATGAGCAGTTCTTC. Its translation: CASSLRYNEQFF.

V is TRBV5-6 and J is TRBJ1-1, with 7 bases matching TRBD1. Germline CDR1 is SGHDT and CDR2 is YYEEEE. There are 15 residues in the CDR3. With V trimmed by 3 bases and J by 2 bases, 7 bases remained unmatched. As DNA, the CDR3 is TGTGCCAGCAGCTGGGTAGACAGGGACAACACTGAAGCTTTCTTT. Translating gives CASSWVDRDNTEAFF.

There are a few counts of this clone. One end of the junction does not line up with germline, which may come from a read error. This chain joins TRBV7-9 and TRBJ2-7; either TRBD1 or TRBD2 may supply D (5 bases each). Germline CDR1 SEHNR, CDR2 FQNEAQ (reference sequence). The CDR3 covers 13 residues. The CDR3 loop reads CANSSLGVREQYF. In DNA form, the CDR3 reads TGTGCCAACAGCTCCTTGGGGGTCCGCGAGCAGTACTTC.

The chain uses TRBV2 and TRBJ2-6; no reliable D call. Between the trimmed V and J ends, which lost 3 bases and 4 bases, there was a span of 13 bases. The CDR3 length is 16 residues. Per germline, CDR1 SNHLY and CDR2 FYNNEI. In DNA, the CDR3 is TGTGCCAGCAGTGAGAGACGGCAGGCCGGGGCCAACGTCCTGACTTTC. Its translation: CASSERRQAGANVLTF.

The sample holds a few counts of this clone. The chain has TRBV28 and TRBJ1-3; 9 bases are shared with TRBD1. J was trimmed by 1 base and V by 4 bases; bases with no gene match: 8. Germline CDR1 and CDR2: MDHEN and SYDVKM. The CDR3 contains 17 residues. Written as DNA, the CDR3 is TGTGCCAGCAGTTCATCAACAGGGGGCATTTCTGGAAACACCATATATTTT. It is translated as CASSSSTGGISGNTIYF.

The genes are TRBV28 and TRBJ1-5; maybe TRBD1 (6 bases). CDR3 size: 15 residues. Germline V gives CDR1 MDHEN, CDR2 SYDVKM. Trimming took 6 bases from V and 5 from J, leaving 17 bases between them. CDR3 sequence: CASSRSAGAYQPQHF. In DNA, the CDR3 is TGTGCCAGCAGCCGATCGGCAGGGGCGTATCAGCCCCAGCATTTT.

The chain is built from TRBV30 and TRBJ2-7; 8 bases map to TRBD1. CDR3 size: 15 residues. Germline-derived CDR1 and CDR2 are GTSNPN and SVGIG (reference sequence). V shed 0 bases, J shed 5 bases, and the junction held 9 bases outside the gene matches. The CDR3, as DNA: TGTGCCTGGAGTGTACCCCGACAGGGGAGGAACGAGCAGTACTTC. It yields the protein CAWSVPRQGRNEQYF.

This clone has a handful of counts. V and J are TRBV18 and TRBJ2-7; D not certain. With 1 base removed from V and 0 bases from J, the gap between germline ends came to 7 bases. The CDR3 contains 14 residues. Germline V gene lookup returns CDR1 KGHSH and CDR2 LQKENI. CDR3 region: CASSPHTGSYEQYF. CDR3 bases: TGTGCCAGCTCACCACACACCGGCTCCTACGAGCAGTACTTC. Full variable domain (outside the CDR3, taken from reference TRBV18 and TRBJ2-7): NAGVMQNPRHLVRRRGQEARLRCSPMKGHSHVYWYRQLPEEGLKFMVYLQKENIIDESGMPKERFSAEFPKEGPSILRIQQVVRGDSAAYFCASSPHTGSYEQYFGPGTRLTVT.

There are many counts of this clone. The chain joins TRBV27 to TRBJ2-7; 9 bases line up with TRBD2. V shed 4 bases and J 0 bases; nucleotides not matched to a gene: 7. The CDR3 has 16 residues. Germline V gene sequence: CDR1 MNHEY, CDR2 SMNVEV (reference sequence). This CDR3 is CASSYPSGESSYEQYF. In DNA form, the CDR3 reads TGTGCCAGCAGTTACCCTAGCGGGGAGAGCTCCTACGAGCAGTACTTC.

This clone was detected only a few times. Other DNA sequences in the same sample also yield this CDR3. The CDR3 DNA sequence: TGCAGCGTGGAGACAGGAAACACTGAAGCTTTCTTT. Encoded protein: CSVETGNTEAFF. This chain connects TRBV29-1 to TRBJ1-1; perhaps TRBD1 as D (6 bases). The CDR3 has 12 amino acids. V was trimmed by 6 bases and J by 2 bases, leaving 10 bases between them. Germline CDR1 is SQVTM and CDR2 is ANQGSEA.

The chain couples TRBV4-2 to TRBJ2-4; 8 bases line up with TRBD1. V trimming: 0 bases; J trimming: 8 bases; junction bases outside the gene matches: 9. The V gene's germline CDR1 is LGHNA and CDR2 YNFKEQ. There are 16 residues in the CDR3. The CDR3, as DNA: TGTGCCAGCAGCCAAGATACTGGACAGGGCCTAGACATTCAGTACTTC. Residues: CASSQDTGQGLDIQYF.

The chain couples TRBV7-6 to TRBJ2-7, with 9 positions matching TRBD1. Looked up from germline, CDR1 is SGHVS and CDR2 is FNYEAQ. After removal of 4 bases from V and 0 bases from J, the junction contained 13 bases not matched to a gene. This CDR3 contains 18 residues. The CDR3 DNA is TGTGCCAGCAGCTCATCCCCTGCGGGACAGGGCTTCTCCTACGAGCAGTACTTC. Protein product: CASSSSPAGQGFSYEQYF.

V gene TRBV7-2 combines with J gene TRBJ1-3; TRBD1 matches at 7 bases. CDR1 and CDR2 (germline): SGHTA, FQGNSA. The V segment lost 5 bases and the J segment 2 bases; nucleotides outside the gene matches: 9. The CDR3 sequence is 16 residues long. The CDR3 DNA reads TGTGCCAGCAGCCCCGACCAGGGGGTAACTGGAAACACCATATATTTT. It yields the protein CASSPDQGVTGNTIYF.